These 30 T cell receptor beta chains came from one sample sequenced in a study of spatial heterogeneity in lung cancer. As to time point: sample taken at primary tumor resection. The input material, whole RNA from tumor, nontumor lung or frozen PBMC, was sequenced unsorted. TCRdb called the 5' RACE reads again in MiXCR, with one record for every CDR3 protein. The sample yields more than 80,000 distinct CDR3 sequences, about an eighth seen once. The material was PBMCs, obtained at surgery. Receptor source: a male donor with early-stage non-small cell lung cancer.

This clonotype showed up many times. The DNA of the CDR3 is TGTGCCAGCAGTTTATGGGGCAGAATGAACACTGAAGCTTTCTTT. It specifies CASSLWGRMNTEAFF. The chain has TRBV12-3 or TRBV12-4 and TRBJ1-1; TRBD1 might be the D (5 bases). Trimming shortened V by 2 bases and J by 0 bases, and 10 bases separated the two germline ends. The CDR3 contains 15 residues.

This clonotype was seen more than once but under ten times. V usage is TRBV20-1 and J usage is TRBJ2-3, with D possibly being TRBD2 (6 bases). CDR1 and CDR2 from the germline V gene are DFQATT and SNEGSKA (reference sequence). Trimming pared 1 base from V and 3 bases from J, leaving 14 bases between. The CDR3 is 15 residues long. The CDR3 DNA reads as TGCAGTGCTAGAGTTAATACGGGAGCGACAGATACGCAGTATTTT. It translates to CSARVNTGATDTQYF.

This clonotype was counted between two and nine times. Here the CDR3 DNA reads TGTGCCAGCAGTTTAGGTTATAATTCACCCCTCCACTTT. Translation: CASSLGYNSPLHF. The chain links TRBV27 to TRBJ1-6; D ambiguous. The CDR3 sequence is 13 residues long. The germline V gene encodes CDR1 MNHEY and CDR2 SMNVEV (reference sequence). The V gene lost 2 bases and the J gene lost 4 bases, with 3 bases spanning the gap.

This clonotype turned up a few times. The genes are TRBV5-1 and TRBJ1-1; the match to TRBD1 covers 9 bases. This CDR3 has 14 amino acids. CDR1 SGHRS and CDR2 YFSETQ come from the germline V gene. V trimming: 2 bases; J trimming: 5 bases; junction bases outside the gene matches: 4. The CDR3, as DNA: TGCGCCAGCAGCTTTACAGGGGGCCGAACTGAAGCTTTCTTT. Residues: CASSFTGGRTEAFF. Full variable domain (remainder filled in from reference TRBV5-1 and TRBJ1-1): KAGVTQTPRYLIKTRGQQVTLSCSPISGHRSVSWYQQTPGQGLQFLFEYFSETQRNKGNFPGRFSGRQFSNSRSEMNVSTLELGDSALYLCASSFTGGRTEAFFGQGTRLTVV.

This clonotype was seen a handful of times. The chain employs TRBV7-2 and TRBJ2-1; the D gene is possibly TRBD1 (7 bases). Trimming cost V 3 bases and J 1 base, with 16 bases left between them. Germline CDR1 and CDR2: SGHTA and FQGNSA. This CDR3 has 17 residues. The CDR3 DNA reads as TGTGCCAGCAGCTTCGGAGGGGGCGGTAGGTCCTACAATGAGCAGTTCTTC. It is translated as CASSFGGGGRSYNEQFF.

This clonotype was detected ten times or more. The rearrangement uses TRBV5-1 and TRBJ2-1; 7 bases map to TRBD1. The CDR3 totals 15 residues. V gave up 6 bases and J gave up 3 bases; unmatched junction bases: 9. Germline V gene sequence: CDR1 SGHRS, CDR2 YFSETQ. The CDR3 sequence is CASTQEGTVYNEQFF. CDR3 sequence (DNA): TGCGCCAGCACGCAAGAAGGGACAGTCTACAATGAGCAGTTCTTC.

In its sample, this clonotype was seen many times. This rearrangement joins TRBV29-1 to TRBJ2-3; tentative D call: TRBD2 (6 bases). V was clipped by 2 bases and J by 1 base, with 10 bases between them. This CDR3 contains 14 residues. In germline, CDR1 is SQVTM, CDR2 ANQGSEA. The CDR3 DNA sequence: TGCAGCGTTGAATCGGGGGTGGGCACAGATACGCAGTATTTT. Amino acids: CSVESGVGTDTQYF.

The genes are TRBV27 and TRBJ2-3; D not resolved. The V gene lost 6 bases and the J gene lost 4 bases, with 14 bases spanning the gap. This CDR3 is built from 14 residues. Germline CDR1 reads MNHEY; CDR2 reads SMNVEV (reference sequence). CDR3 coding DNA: TGTGCCAGCAGCCCACTAATAGCTCCAGATACGCAGTATTTT. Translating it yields CASSPLIAPDTQYF.

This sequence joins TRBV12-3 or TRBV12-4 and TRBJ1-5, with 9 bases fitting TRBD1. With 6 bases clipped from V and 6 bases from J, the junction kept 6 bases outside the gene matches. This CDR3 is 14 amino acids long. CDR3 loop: CASREQGAFQPQHF. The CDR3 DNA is TGTGCCAGCAGGGAACAGGGGGCATTTCAGCCCCAGCATTTT.

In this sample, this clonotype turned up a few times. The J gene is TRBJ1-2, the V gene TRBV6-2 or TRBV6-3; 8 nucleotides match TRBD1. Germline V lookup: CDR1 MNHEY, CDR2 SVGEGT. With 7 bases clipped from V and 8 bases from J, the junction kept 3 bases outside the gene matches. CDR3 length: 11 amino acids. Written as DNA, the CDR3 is TGTGCCAGCATGACAGGGGAAGGCTACACCTTC. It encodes CASMTGEGYTF.

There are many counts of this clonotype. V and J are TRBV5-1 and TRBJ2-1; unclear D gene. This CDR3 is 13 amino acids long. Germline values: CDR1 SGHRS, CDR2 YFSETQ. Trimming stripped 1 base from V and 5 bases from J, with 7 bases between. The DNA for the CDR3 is TGCGCCAGCAGCTTGAGGCAGGACAATGAGCAGTTCTTC. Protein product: CASSLRQDNEQFF.

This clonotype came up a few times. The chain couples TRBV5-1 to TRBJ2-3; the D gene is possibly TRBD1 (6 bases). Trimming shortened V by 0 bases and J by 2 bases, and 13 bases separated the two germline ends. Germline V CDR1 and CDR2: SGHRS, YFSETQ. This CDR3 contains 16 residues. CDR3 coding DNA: TGCGCCAGCAGCTTGGAGGGGGACCCAGACACAGATACGCAGTATTTT. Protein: CASSLEGDPDTDTQYF.

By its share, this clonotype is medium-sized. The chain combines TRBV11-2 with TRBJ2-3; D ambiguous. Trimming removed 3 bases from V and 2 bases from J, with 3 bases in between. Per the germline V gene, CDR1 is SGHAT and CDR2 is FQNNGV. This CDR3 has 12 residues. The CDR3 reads CASSFYTDTQYF. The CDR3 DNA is TGTGCCAGCAGCTTTTACACAGATACGCAGTATTTT.

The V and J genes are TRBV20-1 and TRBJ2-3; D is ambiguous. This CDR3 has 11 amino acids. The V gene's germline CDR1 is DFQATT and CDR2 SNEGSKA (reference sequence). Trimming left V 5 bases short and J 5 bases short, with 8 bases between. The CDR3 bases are TGCAGTGCTTTGGACGGAGATACGCAGTATTTT. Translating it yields CSALDGDTQYF.

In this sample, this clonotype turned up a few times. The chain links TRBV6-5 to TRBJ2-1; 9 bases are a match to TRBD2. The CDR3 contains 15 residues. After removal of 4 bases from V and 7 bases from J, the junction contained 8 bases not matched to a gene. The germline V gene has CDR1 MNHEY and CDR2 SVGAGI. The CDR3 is CASSSGGLARNEQFF. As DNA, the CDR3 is TGTGCCAGCAGTTCCGGCGGACTAGCGAGGAATGAGCAGTTCTTC.

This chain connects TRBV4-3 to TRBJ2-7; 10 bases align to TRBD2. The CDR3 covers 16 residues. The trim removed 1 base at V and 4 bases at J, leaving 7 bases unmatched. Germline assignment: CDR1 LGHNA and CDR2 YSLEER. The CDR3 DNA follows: TGCGCCAGCAGCCAAGCACGTAGCGGGGGGCCTTACGAGCAGTACTTC. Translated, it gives CASSQARSGGPYEQYF.

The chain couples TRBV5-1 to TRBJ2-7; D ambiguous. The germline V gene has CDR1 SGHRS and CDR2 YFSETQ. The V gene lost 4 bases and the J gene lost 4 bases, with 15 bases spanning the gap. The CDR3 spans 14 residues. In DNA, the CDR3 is TGCGCCAGCAGCGATGGACCGACCTCTTACGAGCAGTACTTC. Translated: CASSDGPTSYEQYF.

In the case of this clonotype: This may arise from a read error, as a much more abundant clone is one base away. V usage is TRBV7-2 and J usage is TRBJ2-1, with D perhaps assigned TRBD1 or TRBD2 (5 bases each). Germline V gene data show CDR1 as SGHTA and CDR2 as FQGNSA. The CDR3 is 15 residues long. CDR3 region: CASGLAGTGVYEQFF. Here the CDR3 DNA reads TGTGCCAGCGGCTTAGCCGGGACCGGCGTGTATGAGCAGTTCTTC.

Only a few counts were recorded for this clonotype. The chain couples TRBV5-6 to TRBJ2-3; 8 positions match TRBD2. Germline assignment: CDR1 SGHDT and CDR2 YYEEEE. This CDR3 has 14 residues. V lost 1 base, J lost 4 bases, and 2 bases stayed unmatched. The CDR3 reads CASSLSGSSDTQYF. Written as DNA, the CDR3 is TGTGCCAGCAGCTTGAGCGGGAGCTCAGATACGCAGTATTTT.

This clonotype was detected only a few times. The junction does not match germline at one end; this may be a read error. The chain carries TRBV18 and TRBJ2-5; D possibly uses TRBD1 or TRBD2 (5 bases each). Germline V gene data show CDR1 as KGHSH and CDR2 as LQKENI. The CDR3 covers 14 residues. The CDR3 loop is CASSPGTVQETRYF. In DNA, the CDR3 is TGTGCCAGCTCACCAGGGACGGTCCAAGAGACCCGGTACTTC.

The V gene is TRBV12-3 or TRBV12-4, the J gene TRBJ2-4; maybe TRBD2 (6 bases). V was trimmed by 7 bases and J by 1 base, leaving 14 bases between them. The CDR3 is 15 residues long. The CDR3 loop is CASTLGGSAKNIQYF. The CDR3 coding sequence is TGTGCCAGCACCCTCGGGGGATCGGCCAAAAACATTCAGTACTTC.

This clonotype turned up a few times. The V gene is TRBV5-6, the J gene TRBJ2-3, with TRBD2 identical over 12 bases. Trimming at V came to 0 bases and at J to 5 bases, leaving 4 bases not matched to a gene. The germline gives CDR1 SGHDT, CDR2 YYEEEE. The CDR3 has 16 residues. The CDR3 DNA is TGTGCCAGCAGCTTGGGACTAGCGGGAGTTGGAGATACGCAGTATTTT. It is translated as CASSLGLAGVGDTQYF.

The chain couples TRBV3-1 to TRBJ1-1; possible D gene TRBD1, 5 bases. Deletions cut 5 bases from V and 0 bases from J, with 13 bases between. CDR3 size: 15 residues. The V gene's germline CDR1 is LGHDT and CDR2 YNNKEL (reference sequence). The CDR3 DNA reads TGTGCCAGCAGCATCCCAGGGAAAATGAACACTGAAGCTTTCTTT. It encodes CASSIPGKMNTEAFF.

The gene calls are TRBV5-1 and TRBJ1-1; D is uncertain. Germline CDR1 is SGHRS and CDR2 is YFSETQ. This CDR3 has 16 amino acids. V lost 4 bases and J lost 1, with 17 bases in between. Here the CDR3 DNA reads TGCGCCAGCAGCGTTCCCTACCTTCGACGGAACACTGAAGCTTTCTTT. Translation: CASSVPYLRRNTEAFF.

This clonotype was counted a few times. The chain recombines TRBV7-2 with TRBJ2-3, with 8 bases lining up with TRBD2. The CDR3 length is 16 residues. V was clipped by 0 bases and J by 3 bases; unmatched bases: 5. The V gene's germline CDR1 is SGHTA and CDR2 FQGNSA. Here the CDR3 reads CASSLALLAGTDTQYF. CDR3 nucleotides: TGTGCCAGCAGCTTAGCGTTGCTAGCGGGTACAGATACGCAGTATTTT.

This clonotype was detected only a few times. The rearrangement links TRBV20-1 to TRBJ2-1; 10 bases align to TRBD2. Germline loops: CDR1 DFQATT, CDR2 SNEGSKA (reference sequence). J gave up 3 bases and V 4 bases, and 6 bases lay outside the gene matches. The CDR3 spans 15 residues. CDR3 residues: CSATVGLASYNEQFF. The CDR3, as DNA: TGCAGTGCTACCGTGGGACTAGCGAGCTACAATGAGCAGTTCTTC.

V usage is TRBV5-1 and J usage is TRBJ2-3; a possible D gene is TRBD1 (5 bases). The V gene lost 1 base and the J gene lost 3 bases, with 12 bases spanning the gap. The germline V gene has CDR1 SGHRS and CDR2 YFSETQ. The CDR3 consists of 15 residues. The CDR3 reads CASSLQGGFTDTQYF. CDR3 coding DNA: TGCGCCAGCAGCTTGCAGGGTGGATTTACAGATACGCAGTATTTT. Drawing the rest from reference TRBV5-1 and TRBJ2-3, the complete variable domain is KAGVTQTPRYLIKTRGQQVTLSCSPISGHRSVSWYQQTPGQGLQFLFEYFSETQRNKGNFPGRFSGRQFSNSRSEMNVSTLELGDSALYLCASSLQGGFTDTQYFGPGTRLTVL.

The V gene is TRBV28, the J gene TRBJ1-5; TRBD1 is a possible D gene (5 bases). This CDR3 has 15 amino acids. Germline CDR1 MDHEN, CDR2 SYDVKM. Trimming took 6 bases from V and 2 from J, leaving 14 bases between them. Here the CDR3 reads CASSPGPARNQPQHF. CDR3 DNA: TGTGCCAGCAGCCCGGGGCCCGCCCGCAATCAGCCCCAGCATTTT. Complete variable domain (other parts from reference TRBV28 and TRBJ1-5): DVKVTQSSRYLVKRTGEKVFLECVQDMDHENMFWYRQDPGLGLRLIYFSYDVKMKEKGDIPEGYSVSREKKERFSLILESASTNQTSMYLCASSPGPARNQPQHFGDGTRLSIL.

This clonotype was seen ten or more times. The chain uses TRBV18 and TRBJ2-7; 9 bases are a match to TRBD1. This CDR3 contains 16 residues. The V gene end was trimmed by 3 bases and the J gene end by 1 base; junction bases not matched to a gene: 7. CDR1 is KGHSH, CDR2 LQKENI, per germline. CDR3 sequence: CASSPRDRVKSYEQYF. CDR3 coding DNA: TGTGCCAGCTCACCCCGGGACAGGGTGAAGTCCTACGAGCAGTACTTC. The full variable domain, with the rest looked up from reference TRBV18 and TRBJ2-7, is NAGVMQNPRHLVRRRGQEARLRCSPMKGHSHVYWYRQLPEEGLKFMVYLQKENIIDESGMPKERFSAEFPKEGPSILRIQQVVRGDSAAYFCASSPRDRVKSYEQYFGPGTRLTVT.

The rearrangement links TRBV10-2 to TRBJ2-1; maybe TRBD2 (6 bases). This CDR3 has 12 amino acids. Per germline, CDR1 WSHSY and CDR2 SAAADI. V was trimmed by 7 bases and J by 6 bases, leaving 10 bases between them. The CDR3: CASTFGGNEQFF. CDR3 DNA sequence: TGCGCCAGCACCTTCGGGGGCAATGAGCAGTTCTTC.